The 27 T cell receptor beta chains in this list originate from one sample, sequenced in a study of T-cell reconstitution after alpha-beta-depleted transplantation in children. The TCRbeta library incorporated unique molecular identifiers. In TCRdb, the PCR reads were re-called with MiXCR into one record per CDR3 protein. The sample contains around 800,000 distinct CDR3 sequences, approximately 15% of which appear only once. The sequences come from PBMCs, mostly from graft donor cells, collected 360 days after TCRalphabeta/CD19-depleted stem cell transplant. These receptors all come from a male patient under 18 who had a stem cell transplant for acute lymphoblastic leukemia, so the T cells may come from the graft donor.

This clonotype was counted many times. The J gene is TRBJ2-1, the V gene TRBV20-1; 7 nucleotides line up with TRBD1. The CDR3 has 15 amino acids. CDR1 is DFQATT and CDR2 is SNEGSKA in the germline V gene (reference sequence). Germline trimming cut 2 bases from V and 8 bases from J; bases unmatched to any gene: 12. CDR3 protein: CSARNSLQGLDEQFF. The CDR3 DNA reads as TGCAGTGCTAGAAACTCACTACAGGGGCTTGATGAGCAGTTCTTC.

The sample holds many counts of this clonotype. The rearrangement links TRBV4-1 to TRBJ2-2; D possibly corresponds to TRBD1 (6 bases). CDR3 length: 13 residues. The V and J ends lost 5 bases and 5 bases respectively, with 9 bases between them. The germline gives CDR1 MGHRA, CDR2 YSYEKL. The CDR3 loop is CASSERGTGELFF. In DNA, the CDR3 is TGCGCCAGCAGCGAAAGGGGGACCGGGGAGCTGTTTTTT.

The genes are TRBV7-2 and TRBJ1-4, with D possibly being TRBD1 (6 bases). The CDR3 runs 16 residues. Trimming removed 5 bases from V and 4 bases from J, with 17 bases in between. Germline V gives CDR1 SGHTA, CDR2 FQGNSA. Written as DNA, the CDR3 is TGTGCCAGCAGCCACCTGGGGGGCAGCCTTAATGAAAAACTGTTTTTT. This translates into CASSHLGGSLNEKLFF.

V is TRBV5-1 and J is TRBJ1-4; D remains ambiguous. CDR3 size: 13 residues. Trimming cost V 2 bases and J 8 bases, with 10 bases left between them. From germline, CDR1 is SGHRS and CDR2 YFSETQ. The CDR3 is CASSFGRGEKLFF. CDR3 sequence (DNA): TGCGCCAGCAGCTTTGGACGAGGGGAAAAACTGTTTTTT. The full variable domain, rest sourced from reference TRBV5-1 and TRBJ1-4, is KAGVTQTPRYLIKTRGQQVTLSCSPISGHRSVSWYQQTPGQGLQFLFEYFSETQRNKGNFPGRFSGRQFSNSRSEMNVSTLELGDSALYLCASSFGRGEKLFFGSGTQLSVL.

The sample holds many counts of this clonotype. The rearrangement links TRBV4-1 to TRBJ1-3; TRBD1 matches 8 bases. The V gene's germline CDR1 is MGHRA and CDR2 YSYEKL. V was pared by 1 base and J by 2 bases, with 7 bases of the junction left unmatched. The CDR3 has 17 residues. The CDR3 loop reads CASSQVTGQGAGNTIYF. CDR3 DNA: TGCGCCAGCAGCCAAGTGACAGGACAGGGAGCTGGAAACACCATATATTTT.

This clonotype was counted at least ten times. The chain employs TRBV5-1 and TRBJ2-1, with D possibly TRBD2 on 6 matching bases. CDR1 is SGHRS, CDR2 YFSETQ, per germline. The CDR3 covers 15 residues. Trimming took off 4 bases at V and 0 bases at J, with 11 bases between the two ends. CDR3 sequence: CASSPGAGSYNEQFF. CDR3 nucleotides: TGCGCCAGCAGCCCTGGAGCGGGCTCCTACAATGAGCAGTTCTTC. The complete variable domain, with remaining parts taken from reference TRBV5-1 and TRBJ2-1, reads KAGVTQTPRYLIKTRGQQVTLSCSPISGHRSVSWYQQTPGQGLQFLFEYFSETQRNKGNFPGRFSGRQFSNSRSEMNVSTLELGDSALYLCASSPGAGSYNEQFFGPGTRLTVL.

Only a few counts were recorded for this clonotype. The genes are TRBV29-1 and TRBJ2-1; TRBD2 aligns across 7 bases. V gave up 5 bases and J gave up 4 bases; unmatched junction bases: 11. Germline V gene sequence: CDR1 SQVTM, CDR2 ANQGSEA. The CDR3 runs to 15 residues. The CDR3 sequence: CSVPWAGATYNEQFF. The CDR3 nucleotides read TGCAGCGTTCCCTGGGCGGGAGCTACTTACAATGAGCAGTTCTTC.

About this clonotype: At one end the junction does not follow the germline gene, possibly because of a read error. The chain combines TRBV11-2 with TRBJ2-7, with 10 positions matching TRBD1. This CDR3 contains 12 residues. Germline V gene sequence: CDR1 SGHAT, CDR2 FQNNGV. In DNA form, the CDR3 reads TGTGCCAGCAGCTTAGCGACAGGGGGCCCACACTTC. This translates into CASSLATGGPHF.

The V call is TRBV5-1, the J call TRBJ2-3, with D possibly TRBD1 on 6 matching bases. Germline values: CDR1 SGHRS, CDR2 YFSETQ. Trimming removed 0 bases from V and 2 bases from J, with 19 bases in between. CDR3 size: 18 residues. This CDR3 is CASSLVGTQSGLTDTQYF. DNA for the CDR3: TGCGCCAGCAGCTTGGTGGGGACACAGTCTGGACTCACAGATACGCAGTATTTT.

The sample holds many counts of this clonotype. V gene TRBV5-6 combines with J gene TRBJ2-5; D uncertain. V gave up 6 bases and J gave up 0 bases, with 9 bases separating them. Germline V lookup: CDR1 SGHDT, CDR2 YYEEEE. The CDR3 runs 13 residues. CDR3 sequence (DNA): TGTGCCAGCATATCGCAGTACCAAGAGACCCAGTACTTC. As protein: CASISQYQETQYF. Full variable domain (rest looked up from reference TRBV5-6 and TRBJ2-5): DAGVTQSPTHLIKTRGQQVTLRCSPKSGHDTVSWYQQALGQGPQFIFQYYEEEERQRGNFPDRFSGHQFPNYSSELNVNALLLGDSALYLCASISQYQETQYFGPGTRLLVL.

This clonotype showed up just a few times. The gene calls are TRBV29-1 and TRBJ2-5, with a possible D match to TRBD2 (7 bases). This CDR3 is 13 amino acids long. From germline, CDR1 is SQVTM and CDR2 ANQGSEA. V lost 8 bases and J lost 2, with 15 bases in between. The CDR3 DNA is TGCAGCACGCGGGGGCGGGTTCAAGAGACCCAGTACTTC. Its translation is CSTRGRVQETQYF.

The rearrangement links TRBV12-3 or TRBV12-4 to TRBJ2-1; D ambiguous. V was pared by 1 base and J by 6 bases, with 19 bases between. The CDR3 runs 17 residues. DNA of the CDR3: TGTGCCAGCAGTTTAGGTGTCCGGAAATGGTCGTGCAATGAGCAGTTCTTC. Translating gives CASSLGVRKWSCNEQFF.

This clonotype was recorded only once. The rearrangement links TRBV7-9 to TRBJ1-2; the D gene is possibly TRBD1 (5 bases). Germline CDR1 and CDR2: SEHNR and FQNEAQ (reference sequence). Trimming removed 6 bases from V and 7 bases from J, with 18 bases in between. The CDR3 is 14 residues long. The CDR3 here is CASSAVGGGSGYTF. CDR3 nucleotides: TGTGCCAGCAGTGCAGTCGGGGGAGGCTCTGGCTACACCTTC.

This clonotype came up many times. V usage is TRBV4-2 and J usage is TRBJ2-2; D is possibly TRBD1 or TRBD2 (6 bases each). V was pared by 6 bases and J by 6 bases, with 8 bases between. Germline CDR1 LGHNA, CDR2 YNFKEQ. The CDR3 loop spans 12 amino acids. The CDR3 protein is CASRRGAGELFF. The CDR3 DNA is TGTGCCAGCAGAAGGGGGGCCGGGGAGCTGTTTTTT.

This clonotype was counted a few times. This chain joins TRBV13 and TRBJ2-1; no definite D call. Trimming left V 5 bases short and J 3 bases short, with 11 bases between. From germline, CDR1 is PRHDT and CDR2 FYEKMQ (reference sequence). CDR3 size: 14 residues. DNA of the CDR3: TGTGCCAGCAGCCCAACTTGGATCTACAATGAGCAGTTCTTC. It yields the protein CASSPTWIYNEQFF.

This clonotype turned up a few times. V is TRBV4-1 and J is TRBJ2-2, with 7 nucleotides matching TRBD1. Losses at the gene ends were 0 bases for V and 3 bases for J; bases not matched to a gene: 4. This CDR3 comprises 16 residues. Germline V gene sequence: CDR1 MGHRA, CDR2 YSYEKL. The CDR3 sequence: CASSQDPGQHTGELFF. The CDR3 coding sequence is TGCGCCAGCAGCCAAGATCCGGGACAGCACACCGGGGAGCTGTTTTTT.

The V call is TRBV7-8, the J call TRBJ2-7, with D maybe TRBD2 (5 bases). The CDR3 contains 13 residues. V lost 8 bases and J lost 4, with 15 bases in between. CDR1 is SGHVS, CDR2 FQNEAQ, per germline. The CDR3 nucleotides are TGTGCCAGCGGGAGTCCAATTCTTTACGAGCAGTACTTC. Its protein product is CASGSPILYEQYF.

This clonotype came up a few times. The CDR3 DNA reads as TGTGCCAGCTCCGGTTACCACCCCGAGACCCAGTACTTC. This encodes CASSGYHPETQYF. This chain uses TRBV12-3 or TRBV12-4 with TRBJ2-5; D unresolved. Trimming stripped 8 bases from V and 5 bases from J, with 15 bases between. This CDR3 is 13 amino acids long.

This clonotype showed up just a few times. The rearrangement uses TRBV5-1 and TRBJ2-7; no clear D gene. CDR1 SGHRS and CDR2 YFSETQ come from the germline V gene. Trimming took off 4 bases at V and 4 bases at J, with 12 bases between the two ends. This CDR3 has 13 residues. The CDR3 coding sequence is TGCGCCAGCAGCCTTGACGTGAGTTACGAGCAGTACTTC. This gives the protein CASSLDVSYEQYF. Combining the CDR3 with reference TRBV5-1 and TRBJ2-7 gives the whole variable domain KAGVTQTPRYLIKTRGQQVTLSCSPISGHRSVSWYQQTPGQGLQFLFEYFSETQRNKGNFPGRFSGRQFSNSRSEMNVSTLELGDSALYLCASSLDVSYEQYFGPGTRLTVT.

This chain joins TRBV9 and TRBJ2-1; D is perhaps TRBD2 (7 bases). CDR1 SGDLS and CDR2 YYNGEE come from the germline V gene. V dropped 4 bases and J dropped 2 bases, with 19 bases sitting between them. The CDR3 runs to 17 residues. CDR3 nucleotide sequence: TGTGCCAGCAGCCAACGAAGGGGGAGGGGTGCCTACAATGAGCAGTTCTTC. This gives the protein CASSQRRGRGAYNEQFF.

This clonotype was counted a few times. The chain recombines TRBV7-9 with TRBJ2-1; 7 nucleotides agree with TRBD1. With V trimmed by 5 bases and J by 5 bases, 12 bases remained unmatched. Germline-derived CDR1 and CDR2 are SEHNR and FQNEAQ (reference sequence). The CDR3 spans 16 residues. CDR3 nucleotides: TGTGCCAGCAGCCCAGACAGGGTAGAACTTGACAATGAGCAGTTCTTC. Translation gives CASSPDRVELDNEQFF.

The chain couples TRBV5-5 to TRBJ2-1, with D maybe TRBD2 (6 bases). Germline V gene lookup returns CDR1 SGHKS and CDR2 YYEKEE (reference sequence). The CDR3 is made up of 15 amino acids. V was trimmed by 7 bases and J by 3 bases, leaving 17 bases between them. CDR3: CASQGGVLVYNEQFF. The CDR3 DNA reads TGTGCCAGCCAGGGCGGGGTGCTAGTCTACAATGAGCAGTTCTTC.

The chain uses TRBV12-3 or TRBV12-4 and TRBJ2-1, with D maybe TRBD2 (5 bases). The CDR3 loop spans 13 amino acids. The V and J ends lost 3 bases and 8 bases respectively, with 11 bases between them. Here the CDR3 reads CASSFPSGDEQFF. CDR3 in DNA: TGTGCCAGCAGTTTCCCCTCCGGGGATGAGCAGTTCTTC.

This clonotype was recorded at least ten times. The chain couples TRBV12-3 or TRBV12-4 to TRBJ2-7; TRBD1 matches 10 bases. Unmatched junction bases numbered 14, after V lost 6 bases and J lost 6 bases. This CDR3 has 16 residues. Written as DNA, the CDR3 is TGTGCCAGCAGGCGACAGGGGGCATTTAAAGGGGGCGAGCAGTACTTC. Translation: CASRRQGAFKGGEQYF.

This chain links TRBV15 with TRBJ2-1; 10 bases are a match to TRBD2. V trimming: 3 bases; J trimming: 5 bases; junction bases outside the gene matches: 4. This CDR3 contains 15 residues. In germline, CDR1 is LNHNV, CDR2 YYDKDF (reference sequence). The CDR3, as DNA: TGTGCCACCAGCAGTGGACTAGCGGTCAACAATGAGCAGTTCTTC. This sequence encodes CATSSGLAVNNEQFF. The variable domain in full, with the rest retrieved from reference TRBV15 and TRBJ2-1, is DAMVIQNPRYQVTQFGKPVTLSCSQTLNHNVMYWYQQKSSQAPKLLFHYYDKDFNNEADTPDNFQSRRPNTSFCFLDIRSPGLGDTAMYLCATSSGLAVNNEQFFGPGTRLTVL.

J is TRBJ2-5 and V is TRBV7-8, with TRBD2 matching over 10 bases. CDR3 length equals 16 residues. In germline, CDR1 is SGHVS, CDR2 FQNEAQ. V shed 2 bases and J 7 bases; nucleotides not matched to a gene: 10. Written as DNA, the CDR3 is TGTGCCAGCAGCTTATGGGGACTAGCGCTCAAGGGGACCCAGTACTTC. Protein: CASSLWGLALKGTQYF.

The chain links TRBV10-3 to TRBJ2-7, with D possibly being TRBD1 or TRBD2 (5 bases each). The germline V and J ends were trimmed by 7 bases and 7 bases, with 17 bases remaining between them. This CDR3 spans 13 amino acids. Germline assignment: CDR1 ENHRY and CDR2 SYGVKD. CDR3 sequence (DNA): TGTGCCATCATGGAGGACAAGTCATGGGAGCAGTACTTC. It translates to CAIMEDKSWEQYF.